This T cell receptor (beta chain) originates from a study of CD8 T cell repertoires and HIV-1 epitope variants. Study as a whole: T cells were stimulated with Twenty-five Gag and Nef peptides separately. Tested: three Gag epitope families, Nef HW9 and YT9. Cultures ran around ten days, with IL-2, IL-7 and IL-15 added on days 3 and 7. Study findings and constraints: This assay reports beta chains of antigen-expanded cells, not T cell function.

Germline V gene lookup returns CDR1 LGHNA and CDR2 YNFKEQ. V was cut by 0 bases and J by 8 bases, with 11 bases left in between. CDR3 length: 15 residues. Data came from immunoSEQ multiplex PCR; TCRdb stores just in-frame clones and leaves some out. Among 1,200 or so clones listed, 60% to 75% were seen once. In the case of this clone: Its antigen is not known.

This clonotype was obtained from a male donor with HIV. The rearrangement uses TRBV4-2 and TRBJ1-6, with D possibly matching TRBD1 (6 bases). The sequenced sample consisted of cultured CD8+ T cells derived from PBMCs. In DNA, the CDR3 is TGTGCCAGCAGCCAAGATTTAGGACAGTATTCACCCCTCCACTTT. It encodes CASSQDLGQYSPLHF.